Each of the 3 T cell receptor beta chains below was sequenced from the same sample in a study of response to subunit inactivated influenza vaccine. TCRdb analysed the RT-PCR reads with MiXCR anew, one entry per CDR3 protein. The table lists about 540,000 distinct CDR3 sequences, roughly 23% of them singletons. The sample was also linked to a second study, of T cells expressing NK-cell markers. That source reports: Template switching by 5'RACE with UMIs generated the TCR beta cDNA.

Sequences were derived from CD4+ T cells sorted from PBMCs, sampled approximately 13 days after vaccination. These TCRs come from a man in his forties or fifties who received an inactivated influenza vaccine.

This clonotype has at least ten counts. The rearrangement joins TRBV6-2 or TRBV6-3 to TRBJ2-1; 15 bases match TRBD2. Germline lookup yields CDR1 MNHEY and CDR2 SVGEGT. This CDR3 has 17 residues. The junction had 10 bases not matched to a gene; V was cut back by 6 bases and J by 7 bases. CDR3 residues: CASSPPGLAGGRNEQFF. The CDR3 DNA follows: TGTGCCAGCAGCCCCCCGGGACTAGCGGGGGGAAGGAATGAGCAGTTCTTC.

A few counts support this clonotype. The chain's CDR3 is CASSLIWSSGANVLTF. The CDR3 DNA sequence: TGTGCCAGCAGCTTAATATGGAGCTCTGGGGCCAACGTCCTGACTTTC. The chain has TRBV7-2 and TRBJ2-6; D uncertain. Per the germline V gene, CDR1 is SGHTA and CDR2 is FQGNSA. V gave up 2 bases and J gave up 0 bases, with 8 bases separating them. The CDR3 spans 16 residues.

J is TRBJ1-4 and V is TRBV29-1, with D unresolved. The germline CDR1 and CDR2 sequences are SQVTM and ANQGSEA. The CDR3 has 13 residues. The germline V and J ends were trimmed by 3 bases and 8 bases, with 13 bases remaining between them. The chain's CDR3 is CSVEKGRGEKLFF. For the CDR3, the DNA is TGCAGCGTTGAGAAAGGGCGAGGGGAAAAACTGTTTTTT.